The rows below give T cell receptor beta chains drawn from one sample of a study of T cell repertoires in cytomegalovirus infection. Each CDR3 protein gets one entry after TCRdb re-called the reads with MiXCR. The repertoire holds roughly 140,000 distinct CDR3 sequences, with around 20% as singletons. Sequenced material: PBMCs. These receptors all come from a human donor in good health (CMV status not recorded). Some clones in this sample may be carry-over from other donors' samples. The CDR3 runs from the conserved cysteine through the conserved F or W. The D gene is left open where the match is weak. The size of a clone is reported for some rows only, either as once, few or many, or as a class for expanded clones.

.	TRBV28	TRBJ2-3	many	TGTGCCAGTACTAGGACTAAAGCTAGCACAGATACGCAGTATTTT	CASTRTKASTDTQYF
TRBD2	TRBV2	TRBJ2-3	.	TGTGCCAGCAGTGACTCCGGGGGGGTGGCAACGCAGTATTTT	CASSDSGGVATQYF
.	TRBV6-2/TRBV6-3	TRBJ1-2	few	TGTGCCAGCAGTTATGAAATGGTCCTCTACACCTTC	CASSYEMVLYTF
.	TRBV7-3	TRBJ1-2	.	TGTGCCAGCAGCTTATCTCCAGCGATCTATGGCTACACCTTC	CASSLSPAIYGYTF
TRBD1	TRBV28	TRBJ1-6	few	TGTGCCAGCTTGGCAGGGGGCGATTCACCCCTCCACTTT	CASLAGGDSPLHF
.	TRBV7-9	TRBJ2-5	many	TGTGCCAGCAGCTTTTCCAGGGAAGAGACCCAGTACTTC	CASSFSREETQYF
TRBD2	TRBV7-2	TRBJ2-5	many	TGTGCCAGCAGCTTAGGACTAGCGGGGGGAGAGACCCAGTACTTC	CASSLGLAGGETQYF
TRBD1	TRBV6-5	TRBJ1-2	few	TGTGCCAGCAGTAGGGACAGGGGGCTTGGCTACACCTTC	CASSRDRGLGYTF
TRBD1	TRBV20-1	TRBJ1-5	.	TGCAGTGCTAGAGTCGGGACAGGCGATCAGCCCCAGCATTTT	CSARVGTGDQPQHF
.	TRBV29-1	TRBJ1-2	.	TGCAGCGTCGAGAGGGGGACTACGGGAGGCTACACCTTC	CSVERGTTGGYTF
.	TRBV7-9	TRBJ2-4	.	TGTGCCAGCAGCCCCATGCATGAGGGGGGAAACATTCAGTACTTC	CASSPMHEGGNIQYF
.	TRBV11-2	TRBJ1-1	few	TGTGCCAGCAGCTTAAGATTGCCCCGGGGTTCTTCTATGAACACTGAAGCTTTCTTT	CASSLRLPRGSSMNTEAFF
.	TRBV19	TRBJ2-7	few	TGTGCCAGTAGTCCCCGGGTCTCCTACGAGCAGTACTTC	CASSPRVSYEQYF
.	TRBV28	TRBJ2-1	.	TGTGCCAGCAGTTTTAGCGCGTCCGATGAGCAGTTCTTC	CASSFSASDEQFF
TRBD1	TRBV18	TRBJ1-1	few	TGTGCCAGCTCACCTTCATGGGACAGCTCTTTCAACACTGAAGCTTTCTTT	CASSPSWDSSFNTEAFF
.	TRBV3-1	TRBJ2-7	.	TGTGCCAGCAGCCAAGGAAACTGGCCTAAAGAGCAGTACTTC	CASSQGNWPKEQYF
.	TRBV4-3	TRBJ2-1	many	TGCGCCAGCAGCCAAGATTCATGGAATGAGCAGTTCTTC	CASSQDSWNEQFF